This T cell receptor (beta chain) was recovered during a study of blood T cell repertoires in COVID-19 (dated by TCRdb to about 2020). The study in broad terms: Samples from collaborators originated in the United States, Italy and Spain and spanned both the acute and convalescent phases of COVID-19. The material from the prospective study consisted of cDNA or gDNA derived from T cells, B-cell-depleted T cells, or PBMCs. Deeply sampled blood TCRbeta repertoires from subjects exposed to, actively infected with, or recovered from COVID-19 were included in the dataset. The repertoires were made available in a free public database intended to serve as a resource for research on the immune response to SARS-CoV-2. Samples came from the ongoing ImmuneRACE study (first 160 participants) plus 1,254 subjects from 6 global collaborators. Sample metadata almost always included a de-identified subject ID, COVID-19 status, age in years and sex. HLA class I and class II types, where available, came from metadata supplied by the sample provider rather than from assay-based typing. Findings and caveats that apply to the study as a whole: The quantity of clinical and demographic metadata differed by source and by participant and was supplied without curation.

Samples from volunteer blood donors who had recovered from COVID-19 were contributed by a second Seattle source. Each collaborating institution followed its own protocols to collect whole blood in K2EDTA tubes. For TCRbeta analysis, collaborators shipped samples in one of three forms: frozen whole blood, isolated PBMCs, or DNA extracted from either of those sample types. The immunoSEQ Assay, a bias-controlled multiplex PCR, was used to amplify TCRbeta CDR3 regions from genomic DNA. As for the authors' bioinformatics: The number of nucleated cells in each sample was estimated by amplification of reference gene primers within the assay. To quantify the absolute abundance of each unique TCRbeta CDR3 rearrangement, sequence reads were collapsed and filtered. For each sample, productive Simpson clonality was calculated by taking the square root of Simpson's diversity index across productive rearrangements. The table was pulled from immuneACCESS by TCRdb, which kept in-frame rearrangements only. Such tables lose some clones; where checked, under half of the loss comes from unresolved V genes, and the rest has no known cause. That table furnishes V, J and clone size, whereas the DNA furnished D and trimming. The sample table shows about 240,000 clones, and over 80% are seen once. The top ten constitute approximately 2% of the sample.

The CDR3, from cysteine to phenylalanine, totals 12 residues. Only CDR3 DNA is held: 36 bases, read in frame from base 1. As regards this clone: Its binding antigen is unknown. Within one base of it there is no much larger clone, and no base qualities were kept.

Sequencing used peripheral blood. Recombination joined TRBV7-5 with TRBJ1-1; the table's D call, TRBD1, has no DNA check behind it. TRBV7-5 constitutes a pseudogene. The source of this sequence is a man aged 30 to 39 who had recovered from COVID-19. The bases read TGTGTCAGAAGCGACAGGGTGACTGAAGCTTTCTTT. Its coded protein is CVRSDRVTEAFF.